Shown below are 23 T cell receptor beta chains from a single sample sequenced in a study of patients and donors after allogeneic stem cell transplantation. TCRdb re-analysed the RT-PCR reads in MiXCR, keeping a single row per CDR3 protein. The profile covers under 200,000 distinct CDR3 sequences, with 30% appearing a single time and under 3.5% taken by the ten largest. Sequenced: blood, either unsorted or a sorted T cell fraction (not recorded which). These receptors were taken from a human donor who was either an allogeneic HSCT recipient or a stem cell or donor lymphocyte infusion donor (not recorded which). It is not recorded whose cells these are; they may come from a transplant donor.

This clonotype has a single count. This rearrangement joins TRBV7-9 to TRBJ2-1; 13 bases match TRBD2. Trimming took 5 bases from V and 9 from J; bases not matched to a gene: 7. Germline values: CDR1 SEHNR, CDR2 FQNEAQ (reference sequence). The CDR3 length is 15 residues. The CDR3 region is CASSPGLAGVSEQFF. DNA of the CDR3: TGTGCCAGCAGCCCAGGACTAGCGGGAGTGAGTGAGCAGTTCTTC.

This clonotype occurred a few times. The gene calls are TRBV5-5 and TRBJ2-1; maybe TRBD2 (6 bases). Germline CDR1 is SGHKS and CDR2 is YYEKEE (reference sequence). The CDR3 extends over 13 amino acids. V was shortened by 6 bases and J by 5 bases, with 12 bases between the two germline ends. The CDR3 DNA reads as TGTGCCAGCACCGGGAGTTCGAACAATGAGCAGTTCTTC. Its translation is CASTGSSNNEQFF.

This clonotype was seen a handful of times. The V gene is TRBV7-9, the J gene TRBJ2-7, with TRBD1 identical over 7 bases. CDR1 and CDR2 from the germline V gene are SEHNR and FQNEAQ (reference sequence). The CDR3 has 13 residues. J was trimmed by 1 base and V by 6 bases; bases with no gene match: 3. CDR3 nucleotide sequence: TGTGCCAGCAGAATGACAGGGTCCTACGAGCAGTACTTC. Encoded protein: CASRMTGSYEQYF.

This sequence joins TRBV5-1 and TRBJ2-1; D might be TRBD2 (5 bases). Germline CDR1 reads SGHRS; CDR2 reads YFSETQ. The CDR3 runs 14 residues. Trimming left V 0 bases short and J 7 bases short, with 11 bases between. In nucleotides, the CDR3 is TGCGCCAGCAGCTTGGACGGTCGAGGGAATGAGCAGTTCTTC. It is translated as CASSLDGRGNEQFF.

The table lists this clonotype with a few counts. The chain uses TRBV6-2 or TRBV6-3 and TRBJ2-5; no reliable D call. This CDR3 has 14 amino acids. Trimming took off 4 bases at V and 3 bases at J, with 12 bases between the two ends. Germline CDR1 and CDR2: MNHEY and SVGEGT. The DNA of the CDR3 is TGTGCCAGCAGTTCATATTTGAGGAAAGAGACCCAGTACTTC. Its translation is CASSSYLRKETQYF.

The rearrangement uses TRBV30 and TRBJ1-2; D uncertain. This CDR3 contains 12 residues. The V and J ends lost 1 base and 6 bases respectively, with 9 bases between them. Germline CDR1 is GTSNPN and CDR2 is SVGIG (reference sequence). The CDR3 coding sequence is TGTGCCTGGAGTGGGGTTACGGATGGCTACACCTTC. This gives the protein CAWSGVTDGYTF.

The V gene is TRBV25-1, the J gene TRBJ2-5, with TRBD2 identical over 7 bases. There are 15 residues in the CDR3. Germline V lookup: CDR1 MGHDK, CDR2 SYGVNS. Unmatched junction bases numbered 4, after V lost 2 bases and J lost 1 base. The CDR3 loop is CASSELGGSQETQYF. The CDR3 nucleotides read TGTGCCAGCAGTGAACTGGGAGGGAGCCAAGAGACCCAGTACTTC.

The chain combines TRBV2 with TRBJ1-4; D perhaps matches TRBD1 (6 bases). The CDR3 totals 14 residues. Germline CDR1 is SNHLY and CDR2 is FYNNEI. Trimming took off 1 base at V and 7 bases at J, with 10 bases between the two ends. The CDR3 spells CASSEGRGGEKLFF. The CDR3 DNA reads TGTGCCAGCAGTGAAGGCAGGGGAGGTGAAAAACTGTTTTTT.

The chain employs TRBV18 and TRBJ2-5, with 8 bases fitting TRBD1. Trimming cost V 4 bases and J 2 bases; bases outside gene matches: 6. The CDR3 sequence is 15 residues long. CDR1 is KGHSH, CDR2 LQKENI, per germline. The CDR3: CASSRGTGGQETQYF. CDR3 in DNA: TGTGCCAGCTCACGCGGGACAGGTGGACAAGAGACCCAGTACTTC.

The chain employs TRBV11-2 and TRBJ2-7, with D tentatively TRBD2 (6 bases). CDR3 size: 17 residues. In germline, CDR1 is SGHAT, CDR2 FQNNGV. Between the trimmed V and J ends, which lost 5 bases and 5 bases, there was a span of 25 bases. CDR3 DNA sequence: TGTGCCAGCAGCAACCTAATGGGGCGGGGAAAGCGGCACGAGCAGTACTTC. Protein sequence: CASSNLMGRGKRHEQYF.

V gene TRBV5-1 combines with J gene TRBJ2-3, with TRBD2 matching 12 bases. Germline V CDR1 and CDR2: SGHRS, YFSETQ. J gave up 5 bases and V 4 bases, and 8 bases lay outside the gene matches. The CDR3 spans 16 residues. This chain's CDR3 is CASSPTTSGRQDTQYF. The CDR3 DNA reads TGCGCCAGCAGCCCCACGACTAGCGGGAGACAAGATACGCAGTATTTT.

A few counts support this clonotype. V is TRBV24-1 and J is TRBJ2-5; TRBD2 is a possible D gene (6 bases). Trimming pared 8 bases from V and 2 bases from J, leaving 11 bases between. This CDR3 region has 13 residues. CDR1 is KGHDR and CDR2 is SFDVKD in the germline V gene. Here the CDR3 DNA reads TGTGCCACCATGGACTACCATCAAGAGACCCAGTACTTC. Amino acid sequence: CATMDYHQETQYF.

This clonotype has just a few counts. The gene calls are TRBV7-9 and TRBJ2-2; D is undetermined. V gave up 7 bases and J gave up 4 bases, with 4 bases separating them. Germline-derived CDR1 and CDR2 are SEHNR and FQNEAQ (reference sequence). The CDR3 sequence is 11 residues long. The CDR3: CASTPTGELFF. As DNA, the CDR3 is TGTGCCAGCACTCCCACCGGGGAGCTGTTTTTT.

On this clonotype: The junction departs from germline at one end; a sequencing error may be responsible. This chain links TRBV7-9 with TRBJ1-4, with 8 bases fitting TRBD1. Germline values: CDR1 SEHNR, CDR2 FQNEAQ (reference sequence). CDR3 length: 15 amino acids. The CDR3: CGSSFGTGHNEKLFF. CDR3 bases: TGTGGCAGCAGCTTCGGGACAGGTCATAATGAAAAACTGTTTTTT.

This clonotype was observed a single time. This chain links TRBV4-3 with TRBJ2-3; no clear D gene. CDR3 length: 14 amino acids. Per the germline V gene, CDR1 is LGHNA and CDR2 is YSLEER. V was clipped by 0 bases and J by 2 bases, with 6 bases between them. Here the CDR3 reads CASSQDFHTDTQYF. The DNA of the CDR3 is TGCGCCAGCAGCCAAGACTTCCACACAGATACGCAGTATTTT.

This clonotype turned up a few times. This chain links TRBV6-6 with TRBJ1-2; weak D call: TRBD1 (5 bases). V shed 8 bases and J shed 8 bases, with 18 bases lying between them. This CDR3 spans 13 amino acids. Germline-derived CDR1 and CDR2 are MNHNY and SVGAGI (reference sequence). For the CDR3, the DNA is TGTGCCAGCGGGGCAGCCCCGTTTCGGGGCTACACCTTC. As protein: CASGAAPFRGYTF.

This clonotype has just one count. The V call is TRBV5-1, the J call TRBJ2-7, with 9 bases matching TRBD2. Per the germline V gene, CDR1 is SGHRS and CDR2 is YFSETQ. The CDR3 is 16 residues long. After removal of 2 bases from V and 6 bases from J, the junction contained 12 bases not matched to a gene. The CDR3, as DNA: TGCGCCAGCAGCTTCACAGATAGCGGGAGTACCTCCGAGCAGTACTTC. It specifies CASSFTDSGSTSEQYF.

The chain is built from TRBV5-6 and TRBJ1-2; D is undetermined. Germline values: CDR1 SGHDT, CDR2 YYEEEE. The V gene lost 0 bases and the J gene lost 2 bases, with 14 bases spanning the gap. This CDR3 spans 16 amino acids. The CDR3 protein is CASSLGRSLQNYGYTF. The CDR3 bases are TGTGCCAGCAGCTTGGGACGGTCACTCCAGAACTATGGCTACACCTTC.

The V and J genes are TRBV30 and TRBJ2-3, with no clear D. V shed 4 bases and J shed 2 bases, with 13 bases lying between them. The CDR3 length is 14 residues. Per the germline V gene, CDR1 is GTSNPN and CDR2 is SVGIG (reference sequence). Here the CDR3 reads CAWTQRINTDTQYF. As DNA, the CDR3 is TGTGCCTGGACCCAACGGATAAACACAGATACGCAGTATTTT.

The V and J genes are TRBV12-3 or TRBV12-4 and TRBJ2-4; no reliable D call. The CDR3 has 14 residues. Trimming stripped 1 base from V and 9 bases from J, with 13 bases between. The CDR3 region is CASSLGEVASIQYF. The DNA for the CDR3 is TGTGCCAGCAGTTTAGGAGAGGTAGCCAGCATTCAGTACTTC.

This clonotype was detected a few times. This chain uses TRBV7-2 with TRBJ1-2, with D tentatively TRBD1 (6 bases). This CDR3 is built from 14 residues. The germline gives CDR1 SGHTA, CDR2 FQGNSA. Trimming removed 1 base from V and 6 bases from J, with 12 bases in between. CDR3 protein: CASSLVRGADGYTF. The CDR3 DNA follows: TGTGCCAGCAGCTTAGTTCGGGGGGCCGATGGCTACACCTTC.

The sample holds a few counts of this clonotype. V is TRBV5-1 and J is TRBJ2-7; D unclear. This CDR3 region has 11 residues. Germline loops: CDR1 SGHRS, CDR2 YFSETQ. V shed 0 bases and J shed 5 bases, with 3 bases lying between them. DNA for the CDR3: TGCGCCAGCAGCTTGGAAAACGAGCAGTACTTC. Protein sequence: CASSLENEQYF.

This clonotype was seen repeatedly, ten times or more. The CDR3, as DNA: TGTGCCAGCAGCTCTCTTACACCCGATTATTCACCCCTCCACTTT. It yields the protein CASSSLTPDYSPLHF. The gene calls are TRBV7-2 and TRBJ1-6; no reliable D call. The CDR3 contains 15 residues. Germline CDR1 and CDR2: SGHTA and FQGNSA. V lost 4 bases and J lost 8, with 15 bases in between. Filled out from reference TRBV7-2 and TRBJ1-6, the complete variable domain reads GAGVSQSPSNKVTEKGKDVELRCDPISGHTALYWYRQSLGQGLEFLIYFQGNSAPDKSGLPSDRFSAERTGGSVSTLTIQRTQQEDSAVYLCASSSLTPDYSPLHFGNGTRLTVT.